This passage covers 4 T cell receptor beta chains from one sample sequenced in a study of cytomegalovirus exposure and HLA in healthy donors. PCR involved 60 Vbeta and 13 Jbeta primers. The data were produced by immunoSEQ multiplex PCR, yet TCRdb's version contains in-frame clones alone and is incomplete. The data hold roughly 180,000 clones, with 75% to 90% observed a single time. The material sequenced was PBMCs. These receptors originate from a girl aged 5 to 17 in good health and CMV-seropositive.

The V and J genes are TRBV7-2 and TRBJ1-2, with TRBD1 matching 9 bases. CDR1 and CDR2 from the germline V gene are SGHTA and FQGNSA. The J segment lost 4 bases and the V segment lost 5 bases, leaving 8 bases of the junction unmatched. CDR3 length equals 15 residues. CDR3 nucleotides: TGTGCCAGCAGCCCAGGACAGGGGCGCGGCTATGGCTACACCTTC. The encoded protein is CASSPGQGRGYGYTF.

The J gene is TRBJ1-2, the V gene TRBV29-1; no definite D call. There are 14 residues in the CDR3. In germline, CDR1 is SQVTM, CDR2 ANQGSEA. V lost 3 bases and J 4 bases, leaving 15 bases between the germline ends. DNA of the CDR3: TGCAGCGTTGATAGACTATCGGACCTCTATGGCTACACCTTC. Amino acid sequence: CSVDRLSDLYGYTF.

The chain couples TRBV7-8 to TRBJ1-5; weak D call: TRBD1 (6 bases). Germline V gene sequence: CDR1 SGHVS, CDR2 FQNEAQ. Trimming took 3 bases from V and 8 from J, leaving 17 bases between them. This CDR3 is 15 amino acids long. The CDR3 sequence: CASSLYQGPSKPQHF. CDR3 DNA: TGTGCCAGCAGCTTGTATCAGGGGCCCTCGAAGCCCCAGCATTTT. Looking up the rest from reference TRBV7-8 and TRBJ1-5 gives the full variable domain: GAGVSQSPRYKVAKRGQDVALRCDPISGHVSLFWYQQALGQGPEFLTYFQNEAQLDKSGLPSDRFFAERPEGSVSTLKIQRTQQEDSAVYLCASSLYQGPSKPQHFGDGTRLSIL.

The chain uses TRBV10-3 and TRBJ2-7; 9 positions agree with TRBD1. CDR3 length equals 15 residues. Trimming cost V 0 bases and J 6 bases; bases outside gene matches: 6. Germline V gene lookup returns CDR1 ENHRY and CDR2 SYGVKD. The CDR3 nucleotides are TGTGCCATCAGTGAGTCCAGGACAGGGGTAGCCGAGCAGTACTTC. Its protein is CAISESRTGVAEQYF.